This paragraph reports one TCR beta chain. Per the study methods: Reference gene primers were amplified, and this amplification served to estimate nucleated cell counts. This table comes from immunoSEQ multiplex PCR, and its TCRdb copy is limited to in-frame clones, with some not included. Clone size and V and J calls were adopted from that table, with D and trimming inferred from the DNA. The sample consists of about 210,000 clones, around 87% of them appearing once. The sample belongs to a study of blood T cell repertoires in COVID-19. Study overall: Sources were T cells, B-cell-depleted T cells, or PBMCs; the material itself was cDNA or gDNA.

Enrolled through a virtual design, the participants were between roughly 18 and 89 years of age and came from around 25 US areas. The trim removed 6 bases at V and 5 bases at J, leaving 9 bases unmatched. The CDR3 runs to 15 residues. Germline V CDR1 and CDR2: MNHEY, SVGAGI. V usage is TRBV6-5 and J usage is TRBJ2-2; 7 nucleotides align to TRBD1. The receptor was derived from a man younger than 45 in a cohort exposed to, infected with or recovered from COVID-19 (not recorded which). Specimen: PBMCs or T cells enriched from blood (not recorded which). The DNA for the CDR3 is TGTGCCAGCAGGCTAGGACAGGCCCGGACCGGGGAGCTGTTTTTT. Translated: CASRLGQARTGELFF.